These 30 T cell receptor beta chains originate from one sample sequenced in a study of CD8+CD57+ T cells in acquired aplastic anemia. The TCR beta profiling, which covered VDJ combination and CDR3 sequence, was carried out using genomic DNA as the template. TCRdb passed the reads through MiXCR, listing each CDR3 protein once. The sample lists 98,000 or so distinct CDR3 sequences; 40% to 60% were seen once. The sequenced sample was sorted CD4+, CD8+, or CD8+CD57+ T cells (not recorded which) from PBMCs. Every receptor here comes from a human donor in good health, serving as a control.

The V call is TRBV9, the J call TRBJ1-2; D gene uncertain. There are 14 residues in the CDR3. The germline V gene encodes CDR1 SGDLS and CDR2 YYNGEE. With 7 bases removed from V and 0 bases from J, the gap between germline ends came to 13 bases. The chain's CDR3 is CASALDPANYGYTF. The CDR3 DNA reads TGTGCCAGCGCCCTAGACCCGGCTAACTATGGCTACACCTTC.

This clonotype was recorded once. V gene TRBV11-1 combines with J gene TRBJ1-1, with TRBD1 identical over 7 bases. After removal of 6 bases from V and 5 bases from J, the junction contained 6 bases not matched to a gene. CDR3 size: 13 residues. The germline V gene encodes CDR1 SGHAT and CDR2 FQDESV (reference sequence). CDR3 region: CASSPTGQTEAFF. The CDR3 DNA follows: TGTGCCAGCAGTCCGACAGGGCAAACTGAAGCTTTCTTT.

The genes are TRBV10-3 and TRBJ2-5; tentative D call: TRBD1 (6 bases). The length of the CDR3 is 16 residues. Germline CDR1 and CDR2: ENHRY and SYGVKD. With 0 bases removed from V and 4 bases from J, the gap between germline ends came to 15 bases. The DNA for the CDR3 is TGTGCCATCAGTGAGTCGAGGGGGACAAACGGAGAGACCCAGTACTTC. This gives the protein CAISESRGTNGETQYF.

This clonotype has only one observation. The DNA of the CDR3 is TGTGCCAGTAGTGGCCAGATGGCGGATGAGCAGTTCTTC. Protein: CASSGQMADEQFF. V usage is TRBV19 and J usage is TRBJ2-1, with no clear D. From germline, CDR1 is LNHDA and CDR2 SQIVND (reference sequence). The CDR3 has 13 amino acids. V was cut by 5 bases and J by 8 bases, with 13 bases left in between. Using reference TRBV19 and TRBJ2-1 for the parts outside the CDR3, the full variable domain is DGGITQSPKYLFRKEGQNVTLSCEQNLNHDAMYWYRQDPGQGLRLIYYSQIVNDFQKGDIAEGYSVSREKKESFPLTVTSAQKNPTAFYLCASSGQMADEQFFGPGTRLTVL.

This clonotype was observed at least ten times. The chain joins TRBV27 to TRBJ1-5, with 10 positions matching TRBD1. The V and J ends lost 4 bases and 7 bases, in that order; junction bases with no gene match: 1. Germline V gene data show CDR1 as MNHEY and CDR2 as SMNVEV (reference sequence). The CDR3 length is 13 residues. CDR3 in DNA: TGTGCCAGCAGTTGGGGACAGGGGCAGCCCCAGCATTTT. Protein sequence: CASSWGQGQPQHF.

This clonotype was seen many times. J is TRBJ2-7 and V is TRBV27, with TRBD2 matching over 7 bases. Looked up from germline, CDR1 is MNHEY and CDR2 is SMNVEV (reference sequence). Trimming cost V 4 bases and J 1 base; bases outside gene matches: 1. This CDR3 spans 13 amino acids. The CDR3 is CASSWRGSYEQYF. CDR3 coding DNA: TGTGCCAGCAGTTGGCGGGGGTCCTACGAGCAGTACTTC.

This clonotype occurred many times. The CDR3 DNA is TGTGCCAGTAGTTTAACAGGGACTCCAAATGAAAAACTGTTTTTT. It yields the protein CASSLTGTPNEKLFF. This sequence joins TRBV19 and TRBJ1-4; TRBD1 might be the D (6 bases). The V gene's germline CDR1 is LNHDA and CDR2 SQIVND (reference sequence). Trimming removed 5 bases from V and 5 bases from J, with 15 bases in between. This CDR3 has 15 amino acids. Drawing the rest from reference TRBV19 and TRBJ1-4, the complete variable domain is DGGITQSPKYLFRKEGQNVTLSCEQNLNHDAMYWYRQDPGQGLRLIYYSQIVNDFQKGDIAEGYSVSREKKESFPLTVTSAQKNPTAFYLCASSLTGTPNEKLFFGSGTQLSVL.

The chain employs TRBV6-1 and TRBJ1-1; the D gene is possibly TRBD1 (5 bases). V was clipped by 9 bases and J by 7 bases, with 15 bases between them. CDR1 and CDR2 (germline): MNHNS, SASEGT. The CDR3 has 12 residues. The CDR3 nucleotides read TGTGCCAGTGCCGGGACCGACTTTGAAGCTTTCTTT. Encoded protein: CASAGTDFEAFF.

This chain connects TRBV14 to TRBJ1-1, with unresolved D. With 6 bases removed from V and 5 bases from J, the gap between germline ends came to 10 bases. This CDR3 contains 12 residues. Germline assignment: CDR1 SGHDN and CDR2 FVKESK. This CDR3 reads CASRKVGTEAFF. DNA of the CDR3: TGTGCCAGCAGGAAGGTGGGAACTGAAGCTTTCTTT.

The gene calls are TRBV20-1 and TRBJ2-1, with D possibly called TRBD1 or TRBD2 (7 bases each). The CDR3 length is 16 residues. Germline assignment: CDR1 DFQATT and CDR2 SNEGSKA (reference sequence). V lost 2 bases and J lost 1, with 15 bases in between. The CDR3: CSARLGGTASYNEQFF. DNA of the CDR3: TGCAGTGCTAGACTGGGGGGGACAGCTTCCTACAATGAGCAGTTCTTC.

The rearrangement uses TRBV12-3 or TRBV12-4 and TRBJ2-3; 9 positions agree with TRBD2. The CDR3 is 18 residues long. V shed 1 base, J shed 1 base, and the junction held 9 bases outside the gene matches. The CDR3 reads CASSLGLAGTRGTDTQYF. The CDR3, as DNA: TGTGCCAGCAGTTTAGGGCTAGCGGGGACCAGGGGCACAGATACGCAGTATTTT.

DNA for the CDR3: TGTGCCAGCAGCCCCACAGCCTCGGGACCCAATGGGCACAATGAGCAGTTCTTC. As protein: CASSPTASGPNGHNEQFF. This sequence joins TRBV7-6 and TRBJ2-1; D assignment may be TRBD1 or TRBD2 (5 bases each). Deletions cut 5 bases from V and 5 bases from J, with 25 bases between. The CDR3 runs 18 residues. CDR1 is SGHVS, CDR2 FNYEAQ, per germline.

At least ten counts were recorded for this clonotype. The chain is built from TRBV9 and TRBJ2-5; D is perhaps TRBD1 or TRBD2 (6 bases each). In germline, CDR1 is SGDLS, CDR2 YYNGEE. The ends were cut back, 0 bases at V and 1 base at J, with 10 bases in the middle. This CDR3 is 15 amino acids long. The CDR3 coding sequence is TGTGCCAGCAGCGTAGGGGGGGCCCGCCAAGAGACCCAGTACTTC. This codes for CASSVGGARQETQYF.

V usage is TRBV25-1 and J usage is TRBJ2-7; 11 nucleotides line up with TRBD1. In germline, CDR1 is MGHDK, CDR2 SYGVNS. V lost 6 bases, J lost 2 bases, and 9 bases stayed unmatched. This CDR3 region has 16 residues. CDR3 loop: CASSVGVGQGAYEQYF. Here the CDR3 DNA reads TGTGCCAGCAGCGTAGGAGTGGGACAGGGGGCCTACGAGCAGTACTTC.

The sample holds many counts of this clonotype. The chain has TRBV19 and TRBJ2-7; D is uncertain. There are 12 residues in the CDR3. Germline V lookup: CDR1 LNHDA, CDR2 SQIVND (reference sequence). V lost 5 bases to trimming and J lost 5 bases, with 10 bases between them. The DNA for the CDR3 is TGTGCCAGTAGTTCTAACGGCCACGAGCAGTACTTC. Translated: CASSSNGHEQYF.

On this clonotype: One end of the junction varies from germline; a read error may be responsible. The rearrangement uses TRBV19 and TRBJ1-6; maybe TRBD1 (5 bases). Germline-derived CDR1 and CDR2 are LNHDA and SQIVND (reference sequence). This CDR3 region has 15 residues. The CDR3 region is CASSLGDRSNSPLHF. Written as DNA, the CDR3 is TGCGCCAGCAGCTTGGGGGACCGTTCTAATTCACCCCTCCACTTT.

This clonotype came up many times. The chain has TRBV7-9 and TRBJ1-1, with D hard to call. From germline, CDR1 is SEHNR and CDR2 FQNEAQ (reference sequence). The CDR3 runs 13 residues. The V end was cut by 6 bases, the J end by 4 bases, with 12 bases between. CDR3 nucleotide sequence: TGTGCCAGCAGTCAAGGGCAAGGCACTGAAGCTTTCTTT. This sequence encodes CASSQGQGTEAFF.

The table lists this clonotype with many counts. This sequence joins TRBV6-1 and TRBJ2-7; D is possibly TRBD2 (5 bases). Trimming left V 2 bases short and J 2 bases short, with 13 bases between. Per the germline V gene, CDR1 is MNHNS and CDR2 is SASEGT. This CDR3 comprises 15 residues. The chain's CDR3 is CASSEPYGLTYEQYF. The CDR3 DNA follows: TGTGCCAGCAGTGAACCCTACGGACTTACCTACGAGCAGTACTTC.

V and J are TRBV2 and TRBJ2-7; 7 nucleotides line up with TRBD1. Germline V lookup: CDR1 SNHLY, CDR2 FYNNEI. V gave up 7 bases and J gave up 5 bases; unmatched junction bases: 8. The CDR3 runs to 13 residues. Here the CDR3 reads CASNDRVLDEQYF. The CDR3 DNA is TGTGCCAGCAACGACAGGGTACTGGACGAGCAGTACTTC.

Here the CDR3 reads CASSVRLLAGAYNEQFF. In DNA form, the CDR3 reads TGTGCCAGTAGTGTGCGCCTACTAGCGGGAGCCTACAATGAGCAGTTCTTC. The V call is TRBV19, the J call TRBJ2-1; 11 nucleotides match TRBD2. This CDR3 spans 17 amino acids. J lost 2 bases, V lost 5 bases, and 8 bases had no gene match. Germline V gene lookup returns CDR1 LNHDA and CDR2 SQIVND (reference sequence).

At least ten counts were recorded for this clonotype. The rearrangement uses TRBV6-2 or TRBV6-3 and TRBJ1-2; D is unclear. The CDR3 covers 16 residues. CDR1 MNHEY and CDR2 SVGEGT come from the germline V gene. V was shortened by 0 bases and J by 3 bases, with 14 bases between the two germline ends. DNA of the CDR3: TGTGCCAGCAGTTACTCGTTGACGGGCTCGGACTATGGCTACACCTTC. Protein sequence: CASSYSLTGSDYGYTF.

The chain couples TRBV25-1 to TRBJ2-3; D not resolved. V dropped 6 bases and J dropped 0 bases, with 10 bases sitting between them. The CDR3 sequence is 14 residues long. Germline CDR1 and CDR2: MGHDK and SYGVNS. CDR3 DNA: TGTGCCAGCAGCGTCGGTCCCAGCACAGATACGCAGTATTTT. Translating gives CASSVGPSTDTQYF. Together with reference TRBV25-1 and TRBJ2-3, the CDR3 gives the full variable domain: EADIYQTPRYLVIGTGKKITLECSQTMGHDKMYWYQQDPGMELHLIHYSYGVNSTEKGDLSSESTVSRIRTEHFPLTLESARPSHTSQYLCASSVGPSTDTQYFGPGTRLTVL.

This clonotype was recorded at least ten times. This chain links TRBV15 with TRBJ2-3; D not certain. The CDR3 sequence is 14 residues long. Trimming left V 0 bases short and J 3 bases short, with 7 bases between. Germline assignment: CDR1 LNHNV and CDR2 YYDKDF (reference sequence). The CDR3: CATSRDLGTDTQYF. In DNA, the CDR3 is TGTGCCACCAGCAGAGATCTGGGAACAGATACGCAGTATTTT.

This chain joins TRBV19 and TRBJ2-3, with 8 nucleotides matching TRBD1. J gave up 1 base and V 5 bases, and 5 bases lay outside the gene matches. Germline-derived CDR1 and CDR2 are LNHDA and SQIVND (reference sequence). The CDR3 length is 15 residues. The CDR3 region is CASSLTRGRTDTQYF. The CDR3 DNA reads as TGTGCCAGTAGTCTTACCAGGGGGCGCACAGATACGCAGTATTTT.

This clonotype is categorized as medium-sized (0.01 to 0.1%). The CDR3 is CATSDPLSDNTDTQYF. CDR3 sequence (DNA): TGTGCCACCAGTGACCCCCTGTCAGATAACACAGATACGCAGTATTTT. The chain has TRBV24-1 and TRBJ2-3; D gene uncertain. This CDR3 region has 16 residues. Germline lookup yields CDR1 KGHDR and CDR2 SFDVKD. Trimming shortened V by 4 bases and J by 2 bases, and 15 bases separated the two germline ends.

This clonotype was recorded once. One end of the junction does not line up with germline, which may come from a read error. This rearrangement joins TRBV2 to TRBJ1-3; D gene unclear. The CDR3 length is 15 residues. The germline V gene has CDR1 SNHLY and CDR2 FYNNEI. The CDR3 DNA reads TGTGCTAGCAGTTCGCGGGGAGGAGCTGGAAACACCATATATTTT. This encodes CASSSRGGAGNTIYF. The full variable domain, completed using reference TRBV2 and TRBJ1-3, is EPEVTQTPSHQVTQMGQEVILRCVPISNHLYFYWYRQILGQKVEFLVSFYNNEISEKSEIFDDQFSVERPDGSNFTLKIRSTKLEDSAMYFCASSSRGGAGNTIYFGEGSWLTVV.

Points on this clonotype: The junction does not match germline at one end; this may be a read error. V and J are TRBV4-2 and TRBJ2-7; 8 positions agree with TRBD1. CDR1 is LGHNA, CDR2 YNFKEQ, per germline. There are 15 residues in the CDR3. The CDR3 DNA reads as TGTGCCCGCAGCCAAGATGCACAGGGGGAGTGGGAGCAGTACTTC. Its protein product is CARSQDAQGEWEQYF.

This clonotype was picked up a small number of times. The chain has TRBV30 and TRBJ2-3; TRBD1 agrees at 10 bases. The CDR3 extends over 12 amino acids. The ends lost 8 bases at V and 5 bases at J; junction bases unmatched: 4. CDR1 and CDR2 (germline): GTSNPN, SVGIG (reference sequence). DNA of the CDR3: TGTGCCGGGACAGGGGATAGAGATACGCAGTATTTT. Translation: CAGTGDRDTQYF.

The V and J genes are TRBV29-1 and TRBJ2-5, with D hard to call. There are 14 residues in the CDR3. CDR1 and CDR2 from the germline V gene are SQVTM and ANQGSEA. The CDR3 coding sequence is TGCAGTGCTAGAGTGCCGGGCCAACAAGAGACCCAGTACTTC. It codes for CSARVPGQQETQYF.

This clonotype showed up many times. The chain couples TRBV24-1 to TRBJ2-7, with 8 bases matching TRBD1. There are 15 residues in the CDR3. Looked up from germline, CDR1 is KGHDR and CDR2 is SFDVKD. The ends lost 4 bases at V and 2 bases at J; junction bases unmatched: 6. This CDR3 is CATSETGTGTYEQYF. In DNA, the CDR3 is TGTGCCACCAGTGAAACCGGGACAGGAACCTACGAGCAGTACTTC.